Sequencing of this T cell receptor beta chain was carried out in a study of cytomegalovirus exposure and HLA in healthy donors. The study, taken as a whole, reports: TCR beta sequences numbering 15,000 to 20,000 were associated with HLA alleles at 0.05 false discovery rate in a later analysis. In a later analysis, TCR beta V- and J-gene trimming showed a link to a missense DCLRE1C variant. V segments that were indistinguishable, TRBV6-2 and TRBV6-3 among them, were omitted from analysis.

The CDR3 consists of 14 residues. Germline CDR1 MNHEY, CDR2 SMNVEV (reference sequence). Trimming removed 2 bases at V and 4 bases at J, with 8 bases between. PCR amplification relied on 60 Vbeta primers (plus 13 Jbeta primers). Sequenced by immunoSEQ multiplex PCR; TCRdb stores in-frame clones only, minus some. The sample includes 150,000 to 200,000 clones, 78% of them seen just once. Donors were nominally healthy when sampled, though unrecorded immune exposures were likely. With respect to this clone: Its antigen is unidentified.

Sample: PBMCs. The J gene is TRBJ1-4, the V gene TRBV27; TRBD1 might be the D (5 bases). The receptor comes from a woman in her 30s in good health and CMV-seropositive. The CDR3 sequence is CASSLGGYNEKLFF. CDR3 in DNA: TGTGCCAGCAGTTTAGGGGGGTATAATGAAAAACTGTTTTTT.